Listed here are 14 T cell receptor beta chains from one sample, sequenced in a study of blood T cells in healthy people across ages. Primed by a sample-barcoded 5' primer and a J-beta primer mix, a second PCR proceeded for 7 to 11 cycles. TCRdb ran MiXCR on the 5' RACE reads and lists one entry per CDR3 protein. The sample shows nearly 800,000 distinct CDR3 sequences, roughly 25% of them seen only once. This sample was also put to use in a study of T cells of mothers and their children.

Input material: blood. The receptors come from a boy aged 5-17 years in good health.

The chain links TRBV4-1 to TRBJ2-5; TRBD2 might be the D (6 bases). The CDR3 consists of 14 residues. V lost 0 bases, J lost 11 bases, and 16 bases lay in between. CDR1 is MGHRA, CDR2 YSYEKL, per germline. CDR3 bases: TGCGCCAGCAGCCAAGAGGAGGGGTCTGACGAACAGTACTTC. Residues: CASSQEEGSDEQYF.

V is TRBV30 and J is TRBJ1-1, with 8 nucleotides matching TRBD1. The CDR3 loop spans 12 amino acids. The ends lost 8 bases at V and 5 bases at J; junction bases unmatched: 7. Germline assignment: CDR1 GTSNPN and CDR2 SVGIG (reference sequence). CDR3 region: CALRTGRTEAFF. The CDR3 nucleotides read TGTGCCCTACGGACAGGGAGGACTGAAGCTTTCTTT.

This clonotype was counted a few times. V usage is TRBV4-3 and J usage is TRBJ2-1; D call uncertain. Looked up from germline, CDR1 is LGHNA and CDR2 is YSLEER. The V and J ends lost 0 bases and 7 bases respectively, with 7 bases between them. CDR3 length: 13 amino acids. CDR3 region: CASSQDTMNEQFF. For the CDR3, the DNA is TGCGCCAGCAGCCAAGATACTATGAATGAGCAGTTCTTC.

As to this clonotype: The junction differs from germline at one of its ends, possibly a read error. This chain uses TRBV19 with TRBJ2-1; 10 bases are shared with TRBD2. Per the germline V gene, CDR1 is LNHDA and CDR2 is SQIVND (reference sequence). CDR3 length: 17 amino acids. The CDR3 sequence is CASSIRFLAGESNEQFF. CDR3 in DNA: TGTGCCAGCAGTATTCGGTTTCTAGCGGGGGAAAGCAATGAGCAGTTCTTC.

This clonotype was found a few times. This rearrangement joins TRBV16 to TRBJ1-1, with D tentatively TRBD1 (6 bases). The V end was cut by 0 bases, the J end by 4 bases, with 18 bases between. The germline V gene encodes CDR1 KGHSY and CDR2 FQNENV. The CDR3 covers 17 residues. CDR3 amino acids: CASSQSAWGRQGTEAFF. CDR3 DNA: TGTGCCAGCAGCCAATCGGCCTGGGGGCGGCAAGGCACTGAAGCTTTCTTT.

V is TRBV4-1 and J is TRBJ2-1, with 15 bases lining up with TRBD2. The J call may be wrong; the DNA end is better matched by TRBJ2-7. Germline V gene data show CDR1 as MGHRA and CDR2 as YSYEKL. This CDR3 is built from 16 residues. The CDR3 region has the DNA TGCGCCAGCAGCCAACCGGGACTAGCGGGAGGCAGAGAGCAGTACTTC. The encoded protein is CASSQPGLAGGREQYF.

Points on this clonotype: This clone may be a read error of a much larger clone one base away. CDR3 DNA: TGTGCCAACAGCCCGACCACTGAAGCTTTCTTT. Translated, it gives CANSPTTEAFF. The V and J genes are TRBV7-9 and TRBJ1-1; D is unresolved. CDR3 length equals 11 residues. Germline CDR1 is SEHNR and CDR2 is FQNEAQ (reference sequence).

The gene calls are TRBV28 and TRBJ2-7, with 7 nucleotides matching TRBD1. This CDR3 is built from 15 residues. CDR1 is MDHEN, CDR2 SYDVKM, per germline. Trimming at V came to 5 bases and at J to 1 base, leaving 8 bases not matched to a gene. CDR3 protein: CASSPPRGLSYEQYF. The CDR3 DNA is TGTGCCAGCAGTCCCCCGAGGGGGCTATCCTACGAGCAGTACTTC. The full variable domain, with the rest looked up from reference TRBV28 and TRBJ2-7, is DVKVTQSSRYLVKRTGEKVFLECVQDMDHENMFWYRQDPGLGLRLIYFSYDVKMKEKGDIPEGYSVSREKKERFSLILESASTNQTSMYLCASSPPRGLSYEQYFGPGTRLTVT.

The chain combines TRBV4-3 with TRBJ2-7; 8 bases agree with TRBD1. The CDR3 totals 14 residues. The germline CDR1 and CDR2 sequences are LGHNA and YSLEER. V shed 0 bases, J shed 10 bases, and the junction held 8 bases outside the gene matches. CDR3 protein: CASSQDLGQGAQYF. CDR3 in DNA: TGCGCCAGCAGCCAAGATCTGGGCCAGGGGGCCCAGTACTTC.

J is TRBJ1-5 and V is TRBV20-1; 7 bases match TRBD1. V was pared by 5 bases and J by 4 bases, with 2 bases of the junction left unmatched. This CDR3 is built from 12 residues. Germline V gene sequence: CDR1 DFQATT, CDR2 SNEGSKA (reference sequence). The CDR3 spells CSAVTGNQPQHF. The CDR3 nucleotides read TGCAGTGCTGTGACAGGGAATCAGCCCCAGCATTTT.

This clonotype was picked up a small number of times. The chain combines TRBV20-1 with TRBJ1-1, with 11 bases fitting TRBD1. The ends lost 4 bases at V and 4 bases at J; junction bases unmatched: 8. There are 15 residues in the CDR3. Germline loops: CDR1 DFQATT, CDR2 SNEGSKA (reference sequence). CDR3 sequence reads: CSANFYGTGGTEAFF. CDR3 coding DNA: TGCAGTGCTAATTTTTACGGGACAGGGGGCACTGAAGCTTTCTTT.

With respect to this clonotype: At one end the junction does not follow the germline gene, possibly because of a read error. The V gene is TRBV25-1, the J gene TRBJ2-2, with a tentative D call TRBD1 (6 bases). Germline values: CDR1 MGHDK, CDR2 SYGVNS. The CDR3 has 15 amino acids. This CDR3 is CASSTGTRNTGELFF. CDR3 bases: TGCGCCAGCTCCACCGGGACACGGAACACCGGGGAGCTGTTTTTT.

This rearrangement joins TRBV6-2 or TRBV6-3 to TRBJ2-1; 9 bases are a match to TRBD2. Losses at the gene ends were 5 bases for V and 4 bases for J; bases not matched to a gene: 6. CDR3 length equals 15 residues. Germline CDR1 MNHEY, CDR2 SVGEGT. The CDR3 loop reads CASSQTSGVYNEQFF. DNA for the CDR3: TGTGCCAGCAGTCAGACTAGCGGAGTTTACAATGAGCAGTTCTTC.

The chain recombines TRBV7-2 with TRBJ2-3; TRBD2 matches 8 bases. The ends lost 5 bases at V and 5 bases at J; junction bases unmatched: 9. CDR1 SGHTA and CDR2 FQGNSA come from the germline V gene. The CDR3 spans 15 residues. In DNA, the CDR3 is TGTGCCAGCAGCCCGGGGGGGCCCGGGGGAGATACGCAGTATTTT. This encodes CASSPGGPGGDTQYF.